Listed here are 19 T cell receptor beta chains from one sample, sequenced in a study of OX40 agonist ivuxolimab in advanced cancers. Data came from immunoSEQ multiplex PCR; TCRdb stores just in-frame clones and leaves some out. Among roughly 70,000 clones, approximately 80% were seen once, and the ten largest hold 1.1%. This sample comprised CD4+ or CD8+ T cells sorted from blood, obtained in a trial of the OX40 agonist ivuxolimab. These receptors all come from an adult with an advanced solid tumor such as melanoma, head and neck, liver or kidney cancer.

V gene TRBV7-7 combines with J gene TRBJ2-7; maybe TRBD2 (6 bases). Germline CDR1 is SSHAT and CDR2 is FNYEAQ (reference sequence). Trimming stripped 5 bases from V and 3 bases from J, with 11 bases between. CDR3 length: 13 residues. CDR3 in DNA: TGTGCCAGCAGCCAAGGGACTTTCTACGAGCAGTACTTC. It codes for CASSQGTFYEQYF.

This clone has a single count. The rearrangement joins TRBV7-2 to TRBJ1-5, with a weak D call TRBD1 (5 bases). The CDR3 has 15 residues. Trimming left V 5 bases short and J 4 bases short, with 15 bases between. The germline V gene encodes CDR1 SGHTA and CDR2 FQGNSA. The CDR3 DNA follows: TGTGCCAGCAGCCCCCGCCAGGGAGGAAATCAGCCCCAGCATTTT. Translation gives CASSPRQGGNQPQHF.

The count of this clone is one. J is TRBJ2-3 and V is TRBV7-9, with no clear D. CDR1 SEHNR and CDR2 FQNEAQ come from the germline V gene (reference sequence). The ends were cut back, 0 bases at V and 6 bases at J, with 16 bases in the middle. The CDR3 has 16 residues. CDR3 coding DNA: TGTGCCAGCAGCTTAGCTGGGGTAGCCATCTCCGATACGCAGTATTTT. This translates into CASSLAGVAISDTQYF.

This chain joins TRBV9 and TRBJ1-6, with TRBD1 identical over 11 bases. V lost 0 bases, J lost 7 bases, and 6 bases stayed unmatched. From germline, CDR1 is SGDLS and CDR2 YYNGEE. CDR3 length equals 17 residues. The CDR3 sequence: CASSVATRTGGNSPLHF. DNA for the CDR3: TGTGCCAGCAGCGTAGCTACGAGGACAGGGGGCAATTCACCCCTCCACTTT.

This chain uses TRBV4-1 with TRBJ2-2, with 8 nucleotides matching TRBD2. The CDR3 runs 15 residues. Germline lookup yields CDR1 MGHRA and CDR2 YSYEKL. The V segment lost 1 base and the J segment 7 bases; nucleotides outside the gene matches: 5. CDR3 loop: CASSQGPRGGGELFF. The CDR3 DNA reads as TGCGCCAGCAGCCAAGGGCCCCGGGGGGGCGGGGAGCTGTTTTTT.

The J gene is TRBJ1-1, the V gene TRBV15; no reliable D call. The V gene's germline CDR1 is LNHNV and CDR2 YYDKDF (reference sequence). The ends were cut back, 0 bases at V and 4 bases at J, with 9 bases in the middle. The CDR3 contains 14 residues. CDR3 in DNA: TGTGCCACCAGCAGAGATCCCCGGGCCACTGAAGCTTTCTTT. Its protein is CATSRDPRATEAFF.

This chain connects TRBV7-6 to TRBJ2-3, with 12 positions matching TRBD2. The length of the CDR3 is 20 residues. CDR1 and CDR2 from the germline V gene are SGHVS and FNYEAQ. Unmatched junction bases numbered 11, after V lost 1 base and J lost 0 bases. CDR3 nucleotide sequence: TGTGCCAGCAGCTTAGAGGGGGCGACTAGCGGGGGCCTCAGCACAGATACGCAGTATTTT. The encoded protein is CASSLEGATSGGLSTDTQYF.

The chain recombines TRBV2 with TRBJ1-2; D is undetermined. CDR1 is SNHLY and CDR2 is FYNNEI in the germline V gene. The CDR3 contains 14 residues. The V gene lost 8 bases and the J gene lost 0 bases, with 13 bases spanning the gap. CDR3 residues: CASGRALANYGYTF. DNA of the CDR3: TGTGCCAGCGGACGGGCCTTAGCTAACTATGGCTACACCTTC.

The chain is built from TRBV9 and TRBJ2-1, with 10 bases matching TRBD2. V trimming: 6 bases; J trimming: 3 bases; junction bases outside the gene matches: 6. CDR3 length: 15 residues. Germline assignment: CDR1 SGDLS and CDR2 YYNGEE. CDR3 loop: CASTASGGFYNEQFF. The CDR3 DNA reads TGTGCCAGCACCGCTAGCGGGGGCTTCTACAATGAGCAGTTCTTC. The entire variable domain, with the rest obtained from reference TRBV9 and TRBJ2-1, is as follows: DSGVTQTPKHLITATGQRVTLRCSPRSGDLSVYWYQQSLDQGLQFLIQYYNGEERAKGNILERFSAQQFPDLHSELNLSSLELGDSALYFCASTASGGFYNEQFFGPGTRLTVL.

The chain carries TRBV9 and TRBJ2-5; 14 bases are a match to TRBD2. Germline V gene sequence: CDR1 SGDLS, CDR2 YYNGEE. V lost 3 bases, J lost 5 bases, and 3 bases stayed unmatched. CDR3 length: 15 amino acids. The CDR3 bases are TGTGCCAGCAGCGCGGGACTAGCGGGGGCCGAGACCCAGTACTTC. Residues: CASSAGLAGAETQYF.

This clone was seen only once. The V call is TRBV11-2, the J call TRBJ1-1; a weak D match, TRBD1 (6 bases). V was shortened by 5 bases and J by 1 base, with 8 bases between the two germline ends. This CDR3 comprises 13 residues. Germline lookup yields CDR1 SGHAT and CDR2 FQNNGV. CDR3 amino acids: CASSTTGNTEAFF. CDR3 sequence (DNA): TGTGCCAGCAGCACGACAGGGAACACTGAAGCTTTCTTT.

The rearrangement links TRBV6-1 to TRBJ1-3, with unresolved D. The CDR3 runs 14 residues. Germline assignment: CDR1 MNHNS and CDR2 SASEGT. V dropped 7 bases and J dropped 0 bases, with 10 bases sitting between them. The CDR3 loop is CASTEGYSGNTIYF. In DNA form, the CDR3 reads TGTGCCAGCACCGAAGGTTACTCTGGAAACACCATATATTTT.

This clone was recorded once. The chain links TRBV5-4 to TRBJ1-2, with TRBD1 identical over 8 bases. Germline values: CDR1 SGHNT, CDR2 YYREEE (reference sequence). The CDR3 extends over 16 amino acids. V gave up 3 bases and J gave up 4 bases; unmatched junction bases: 11. As DNA, the CDR3 is TGTGCCAGCAGCTCTTCAGGGGGCCAGGGTATCTATGGCTACACCTTC. Translating it yields CASSSSGGQGIYGYTF.

Many counts were recorded for this clone. The chain joins TRBV5-1 to TRBJ2-3, with D tentatively TRBD1 (5 bases). Germline V lookup: CDR1 SGHRS, CDR2 YFSETQ. The V end was cut by 0 bases, the J end by 8 bases, with 19 bases between. The CDR3 is 16 residues long. The CDR3 nucleotides read TGCGCCAGCAGCTTGGAGGGCAGGGTCCAAATCGGTACGCAGTATTTT. Encoded protein: CASSLEGRVQIGTQYF.

The chain is built from TRBV12-5 and TRBJ2-1; TRBD2 matches at 12 bases. Germline V gene data show CDR1 as LGHNT and CDR2 as FRNRAP. V dropped 7 bases and J dropped 7; count of bases not matched to a gene: 11. There are 16 residues in the CDR3. Here the CDR3 DNA reads TGTGCTAGTGACTCCTTTCTAGCGGGGGGGACTAATGAGCAGTTCTTC. This encodes CASDSFLAGGTNEQFF.

This rearrangement joins TRBV29-1 to TRBJ2-7; weak D call: TRBD1 (6 bases). CDR3 length: 12 residues. V lost 4 bases to trimming and J lost 4 bases, with 11 bases between them. In germline, CDR1 is SQVTM, CDR2 ANQGSEA. CDR3 nucleotides: TGCAGCGTTGTGGACAGCTCTTACGAGCAGTACTTC. Translated, it gives CSVVDSSYEQYF.

This rearrangement joins TRBV28 to TRBJ1-4; D gene uncertain. V lost 10 bases and J lost 9, with 18 bases in between. The CDR3 sequence is 13 residues long. Germline values: CDR1 MDHEN, CDR2 SYDVKM. The CDR3 sequence: CATSPPPGKKLFF. CDR3 in DNA: TGTGCCACATCCCCACCCCCCGGGAAAAAACTGTTTTTT.

A remark on this clone: At one of its ends the junction is not consistent with the germline gene, which may arise from a read error. The chain employs TRBV5-1 and TRBJ2-3; the D gene is possibly TRBD2 (5 bases). The CDR3 is made up of 15 amino acids. Germline V lookup: CDR1 SGHRS, CDR2 YFSETQ. The CDR3 nucleotides read TGCGCCAGCAGCTTACAATCATCTAGCACAAATACGCAGTATTTT. The encoded protein is CASSLQSSSTNTQYF. Combining the CDR3 with reference TRBV5-1 and TRBJ2-3 gives the whole variable domain KAGVTQTPRYLIKTRGQQVTLSCSPISGHRSVSWYQQTPGQGLQFLFEYFSETQRNKGNFPGRFSGRQFSNSRSEMNVSTLELGDSALYLCASSLQSSSTNTQYFGPGTRLTVL.

The chain has TRBV25-1 and TRBJ1-6; D is unresolved. The CDR3 has 13 residues. V lost 2 bases to trimming and J lost 11 bases, with 10 bases between them. Germline V gives CDR1 MGHDK, CDR2 SYGVNS. The chain's CDR3 is CASSERRAAPLHF. The CDR3 region has the DNA TGTGCCAGCAGTGAAAGGAGGGCCGCACCCCTCCACTTT.